The source of this T cell receptor (beta chain) is a study of post-analysis software for immune sequencing data (dated by TCRdb to about 2015). A note on the overall study: The recorded disease courses included relapsing-remitting, secondary progressive and progressive-relapsing multiple sclerosis, and some patients had no subtype annotation. A subset of samples was prepared in parallel using single-end sample barcoding, then pooled and co-amplified after Illumina adapter ligation. The patient repertoires were set against 11 previously published healthy control repertoires from donors whose ages ranged from roughly 6 to 27 years. General findings and caveats noted by the study authors: Compared with controls, multiple sclerosis patients had significantly lower normalized Chao1 diversity, a finding suggesting substantial peripheral T-cell clonal expansion. Significantly higher frequencies in patients than in controls were found for roughly 5 TRBV segments, including TRBV5-6, TRBV5-1 and TRBV20-1. The multiple sclerosis patient group was slightly younger than the control group. Direct clustering with F measure revealed strong co-clustering of samples prepared in the same batch, which led to a batch-effect correction.

The library came from PCR. Data came from an Illumina HiSeq 2500. To reduce PCR and sequencing biases, unique molecular identifiers were incorporated into the TCR beta cDNA libraries. Approximately 500,000 cDNA molecules were obtained per 1 to 10 million input T cells, so each molecule approximated one T cell. The patient libraries were prepared and sequenced with the same protocol used for the earlier healthy control dataset. Within a given batch, samples were prepared together, multiplexed and sequenced on the same HiSeq lane. Per the source publication's procedure: Raw barcoded reads were processed with MIGEC, and single-read molecular identifier groups were discarded before consensus assembly and CDR3 extraction. VDJtools was used for post-analysis of the clonotype tables, and diversity was normalized by down-sampling every dataset to the size of the smallest sample. In repertoire overlap clustering, CDR3 amino acid sequences, but not nucleotide sequences, were matched to correct batch-related cross-sample contamination. TCRdb reworked the public reads: Q25 trimming with fastp, MiXCR clone assembly, productive beta chains retained. Rows with one shared CDR3 protein collapse into an entry with the most common genes and DNA. Here the V and J calls rest on TCRdb's processing, not on the authors' analysis. The table for this sample lists about 680,000 distinct CDR3 sequences; approximately 59% of them were counted only once. The ten largest account for about 10% of the sample.

To demonstrate the VDJtools post-analysis software, the study profiled TCR beta repertoires from the peripheral blood of 13 young patients with multiple sclerosis. The multiple sclerosis patients were children and adolescents between about 6 and 16 years of age. The CDR3 starts with the cysteine, ends with the phenylalanine, and has 13 residues. Only the CDR3 portion is preserved as DNA: 39 bases, with reading frame beginning at the first base. CDR1 and CDR2, looked up from the germline V gene, are SGHVS and FQNEAQ. V and J lose 4 bases and 9 bases, and a span of 15 bases separates them. This clonotype was picked up a small number of times. It has no known antigen specificity. No qualities accompany the bases; no much larger clone lies one base away.

The receptor was derived from a girl aged 2 to 9 with multiple sclerosis. The sequenced sample was blood. The chain uses TRBV7-8 and TRBJ1-1; perhaps TRBD1 is the D gene, with 6 bases matching. The CDR3 loop reads CASSYNRENKAFF. The DNA sequence is given as TGTGCCAGCAGCTACAACAGGGAAAATAAAGCTTTCTTT.